These 29 T cell receptor beta chains came from one sample sequenced in a study of response to subunit inactivated influenza vaccine. In TCRdb, the RT-PCR reads were re-called with MiXCR into one record per CDR3 protein. The table has approximately 530,000 distinct CDR3 sequences, approximately 7.6% seen once. The material was PBMCs from blood, obtained less than 30 months after vaccination. The receptors were gathered from a man aged 50-75 years who received an inactivated influenza vaccine.

The J gene is TRBJ2-5, the V gene TRBV7-6; D assignment may be TRBD1 or TRBD2 (5 bases each). Trimming stripped 4 bases from V and 2 bases from J, with 11 bases between. Looked up from germline, CDR1 is SGHVS and CDR2 is FNYEAQ. The CDR3 sequence is 14 residues long. For the CDR3, the DNA is TGTGCCAGCAGCTCGGGACGGATACAAGAGACCCAGTACTTC. Translated, it gives CASSSGRIQETQYF.

The chain employs TRBV5-1 and TRBJ1-4, with 7 bases that match TRBD1. The length of the CDR3 is 15 residues. V shed 3 bases and J 5 bases; nucleotides not matched to a gene: 7. Germline lookup yields CDR1 SGHRS and CDR2 YFSETQ. CDR3 DNA: TGCGCCAGCAGCTCGCGACAGGGAGGAAATGAAAAACTGTTTTTT. This translates into CASSSRQGGNEKLFF.

This clonotype was observed a few times. The rearrangement links TRBV7-9 to TRBJ1-2; D is unclear. The CDR3 totals 14 residues. CDR1 and CDR2 (germline): SEHNR, FQNEAQ (reference sequence). Trimming cost V 1 base and J 4 bases, with 10 bases left between them. The CDR3, as DNA: TGTGCCAGCAGCTTAGTAGAGACGGTCTATGGCTACACCTTC. It translates to CASSLVETVYGYTF.

This chain uses TRBV12-3 or TRBV12-4 with TRBJ1-5, with TRBD1 matching over 7 bases. Trimming took 4 bases from V and 1 from J; bases not matched to a gene: 7. The CDR3 has 16 amino acids. In nucleotides, the CDR3 is TGTGCCAGCAGTTCCCAGGGGGTCGGGAGCAATCAGCCCCAGCATTTT. Its translation is CASSSQGVGSNQPQHF.

The chain has TRBV27 and TRBJ2-2; D is unclear. Germline assignment: CDR1 MNHEY and CDR2 SMNVEV (reference sequence). The CDR3 contains 14 residues. Trimming cost V 2 bases and J 5 bases, with 9 bases left between them. CDR3 nucleotide sequence: TGTGCCAGCAGTTTAGCAGGAAGAACCGGGGAGCTGTTTTTT. It is translated as CASSLAGRTGELFF.

V is TRBV24-1 and J is TRBJ2-3, with D perhaps matching TRBD1 (5 bases). CDR1 and CDR2 from the germline V gene are KGHDR and SFDVKD. CDR3 length equals 14 residues. V lost 5 bases to trimming and J lost 6 bases, with 14 bases between them. The CDR3 region is CATSAPTAADTQYF. As DNA, the CDR3 is TGTGCCACCAGTGCCCCGACAGCTGCGGATACGCAGTATTTT.

This clonotype has at least ten counts. The chain carries TRBV3-1 and TRBJ2-1; the D is unclear. V was pared by 4 bases and J by 10 bases, with 14 bases between. The CDR3 covers 13 residues. The V gene's germline CDR1 is LGHDT and CDR2 YNNKEL (reference sequence). The CDR3 nucleotides are TGTGCCAGCAGCCGGAGACCCCGGTCCGAGCAGTTCTTC. Amino acid sequence: CASSRRPRSEQFF.

This clonotype has a handful of counts. The J gene is TRBJ1-1, the V gene TRBV5-1; 8 bases agree with TRBD1. CDR3 length: 15 residues. Germline V gene sequence: CDR1 SGHRS, CDR2 YFSETQ. V lost 3 bases to trimming and J lost 4 bases; unmatched junction nucleotides: 8. CDR3 nucleotides: TGCGCCAGCAGCTCTATAGACAGGGGTGTCACTGAAGCTTTCTTT. This codes for CASSSIDRGVTEAFF.

In this sample, this clonotype turned up a few times. This chain joins TRBV2 and TRBJ2-2; 8 bases are a match to TRBD1. This CDR3 has 14 residues. CDR1 is SNHLY and CDR2 is FYNNEI in the germline V gene. Unmatched junction bases numbered 7, after V lost 7 bases and J lost 6 bases. CDR3 nucleotide sequence: TGTGCCAGCATGGGGGACAGGTCGGCCGGGGAGCTGTTTTTT. Translation: CASMGDRSAGELFF.

This clonotype was detected ten times or more. The chain combines TRBV9 with TRBJ2-1; weak D call: TRBD1 (6 bases). Germline lookup yields CDR1 SGDLS and CDR2 YYNGEE. This CDR3 has 17 amino acids. V lost 0 bases and J lost 8, with 21 bases in between. The CDR3 loop reads CASSVDNPRLQGHEQFF. As DNA, the CDR3 is TGTGCCAGCAGCGTAGACAATCCCCGCCTGCAGGGGCATGAGCAGTTCTTC.

This sequence joins TRBV20-1 and TRBJ1-1; D is ambiguous. The CDR3 sequence is 15 residues long. CDR1 DFQATT and CDR2 SNEGSKA come from the germline V gene (reference sequence). CDR3 loop: CRAPSVGRRGTEAFF. The DNA for the CDR3 is TGCAGGGCCCCCTCGGTCGGGAGGAGAGGGACTGAAGCTTTCTTT.

This clonotype was counted only a few times. The chain employs TRBV28 and TRBJ2-5, with D possibly being TRBD1 (5 bases). Germline CDR1 and CDR2: MDHEN and SYDVKM. V dropped 7 bases and J dropped 4 bases, with 16 bases sitting between them. The length of the CDR3 is 14 residues. The DNA for the CDR3 is TGTGCCAGCATCTCTACAGGATTGAGAGAGACCCAGTACTTC. Its protein product is CASISTGLRETQYF. Complete variable domain (other parts from reference TRBV28 and TRBJ2-5): DVKVTQSSRYLVKRTGEKVFLECVQDMDHENMFWYRQDPGLGLRLIYFSYDVKMKEKGDIPEGYSVSREKKERFSLILESASTNQTSMYLCASISTGLRETQYFGPGTRLLVL.

The chain uses TRBV29-1 and TRBJ1-2; 7 bases align to TRBD1. V shed 7 bases and J 6 bases; nucleotides not matched to a gene: 5. CDR1 and CDR2 from the germline V gene are SQVTM and ANQGSEA. The CDR3 has 11 residues. CDR3 sequence (DNA): TGCAGCGCGTTTCAGGGGGATGGCTACACCTTC. It is translated as CSAFQGDGYTF.

This clonotype was observed many times. This sequence joins TRBV5-5 and TRBJ2-7; 11 bases line up with TRBD2. V shed 2 bases and J 1 base; nucleotides not matched to a gene: 5. The germline V gene has CDR1 SGHKS and CDR2 YYEKEE (reference sequence). The CDR3 spans 16 residues. The DNA for the CDR3 is TGTGCCAGCAGCTTTGCCGGGACTAGCGGATCCTACGAGCAGTACTTC. Encoded protein: CASSFAGTSGSYEQYF.

This clonotype was seen ten or more times. The CDR3 sequence: CSASDGQGSQPQHF. CDR3 DNA sequence: TGCAGTGCTAGCGACGGACAGGGAAGTCAGCCCCAGCATTTT. The gene calls are TRBV20-1 and TRBJ1-5, with TRBD1 identical over 8 bases. Germline V CDR1 and CDR2: DFQATT, SNEGSKA (reference sequence). This CDR3 has 14 amino acids. The trim removed 3 bases at V and 6 bases at J, leaving 7 bases unmatched.

This clonotype has a handful of counts. This chain links TRBV9 with TRBJ1-1; no reliable D call. Trimming removed 0 bases from V and 0 bases from J, with 6 bases in between. Germline values: CDR1 SGDLS, CDR2 YYNGEE. The CDR3 totals 14 residues. The CDR3 loop reads CASSVAGMNTEAFF. The CDR3 nucleotides are TGTGCCAGCAGCGTAGCCGGAATGAACACTGAAGCTTTCTTT.

This clonotype has at least ten counts. The junction and the germline gene differ at one end; a read error may be behind it. The V gene is TRBV7-7, the J gene TRBJ1-1; D possibly corresponds to TRBD1 (5 bases). Germline CDR1 reads SSHAT; CDR2 reads FNYEAQ (reference sequence). The CDR3 runs to 16 residues. CDR3: CASRLNNTRVYTEAFF. The CDR3 nucleotides read TGTGCTAGCAGATTAAATAACACCAGGGTCTACACTGAAGCTTTCTTT.

This clonotype was seen a few times. V is TRBV5-4 and J is TRBJ2-2; D unclear. The germline gives CDR1 SGHNT, CDR2 YYREEE (reference sequence). The V and J ends lost 4 bases and 6 bases respectively, with 16 bases between them. This CDR3 region has 15 residues. The CDR3 nucleotides are TGTGCCAGCAGCGACCAGAACCAAGGACCCGGGGAGCTGTTTTTT. It translates to CASSDQNQGPGELFF.

At least ten counts were recorded for this clonotype. J is TRBJ2-5 and V is TRBV12-3 or TRBV12-4, with D maybe TRBD2 (5 bases). Trimming shortened V by 5 bases and J by 4 bases, and 14 bases separated the two germline ends. The CDR3 is 14 residues long. CDR3 loop: CASSHGIRRETQYF. The CDR3 nucleotides read TGTGCCAGCAGTCACGGGATTCGGCGAGAGACCCAGTACTTC.

This clonotype was picked up many times. J is TRBJ2-1 and V is TRBV20-1, with a tentative D call TRBD1 (5 bases). The length of the CDR3 is 13 residues. V was pared by 2 bases and J by 9 bases, with 14 bases between. The germline gives CDR1 DFQATT, CDR2 SNEGSKA (reference sequence). The CDR3 DNA follows: TGCAGTGCTAGAACCAAGGGGTGGGGTGAGCAGTTCTTC. It codes for CSARTKGWGEQFF.

The sample holds a few counts of this clonotype. V and J are TRBV11-1 and TRBJ1-1; D ambiguous. V was trimmed by 3 bases and J by 4 bases, leaving 12 bases between them. The CDR3 consists of 14 residues. Germline values: CDR1 SGHAT, CDR2 FQDESV (reference sequence). CDR3 in DNA: TGTGCCAGCAGCTTCGGAGGGTTGGGCACTGAAGCTTTCTTT. Translating it yields CASSFGGLGTEAFF.

CDR3 sequence reads: CASSLDRLYIQYF. CDR3 coding DNA: TGCGCCAGCAGCTTGGACAGGTTGTACATTCAGTACTTC. This chain connects TRBV5-1 to TRBJ2-4; D might be TRBD1 (5 bases). The germline V and J ends were trimmed by 0 bases and 8 bases, with 9 bases remaining between them. The CDR3 length is 13 residues. In germline, CDR1 is SGHRS, CDR2 YFSETQ.

CDR3 coding DNA: TGCAGTGCTAGAGGGCTGGGGTTGGAGACCCAGTACTTC. Its translation is CSARGLGLETQYF. J is TRBJ2-5 and V is TRBV20-1, with no clear D. V gave up 1 base and J gave up 5 bases, with 11 bases separating them. Germline V lookup: CDR1 DFQATT, CDR2 SNEGSKA (reference sequence). CDR3 size: 13 residues.

The V gene is TRBV18, the J gene TRBJ2-7; 11 bases fit TRBD1. This CDR3 has 15 amino acids. Trimming removed 5 bases from V and 5 bases from J; junction bases left unmatched: 8. Germline CDR1 and CDR2: KGHSH and LQKENI. The CDR3 DNA reads as TGTGCCAGCTCAACTTGGACAGGGGGCAGGGACGAGCAGTACTTC. Translation gives CASSTWTGGRDEQYF.

This clonotype has ten or more counts. The chain carries TRBV28 and TRBJ1-3, with D possibly being TRBD1 (5 bases). V lost 5 bases and J 6 bases, leaving 14 bases between the germline ends. The CDR3 sequence is 14 residues long. Germline-derived CDR1 and CDR2 are MDHEN and SYDVKM. CDR3 protein: CASSQGSGPNTIYF. The CDR3 bases are TGTGCCAGCAGTCAAGGGTCAGGGCCAAACACCATATATTTT.

This clonotype came up a few times. This chain links TRBV5-1 with TRBJ2-2; D perhaps matches TRBD1 (5 bases). This CDR3 has 16 amino acids. The V gene lost 0 bases and the J gene lost 4 bases, with 13 bases spanning the gap. Germline V gene sequence: CDR1 SGHRS, CDR2 YFSETQ. In DNA form, the CDR3 reads TGCGCCAGCAGCTTGGTTGGGGCGCCGGGCACCGGGGAGCTGTTTTTT. Protein product: CASSLVGAPGTGELFF.

This clonotype was observed at least ten times. This chain connects TRBV6-1 to TRBJ2-2; possibly TRBD2 for D (7 bases). Trimming removed 7 bases at V and 0 bases at J, with 12 bases between. In germline, CDR1 is MNHNS, CDR2 SASEGT. The CDR3 loop spans 15 amino acids. The CDR3 spells CASTGGYTNTGELFF. The CDR3 region has the DNA TGTGCCAGCACGGGGGGCTACACGAACACCGGGGAGCTGTTTTTT.

J is TRBJ2-1 and V is TRBV7-3, with 8 bases identical to TRBD1. Trimming cost V 5 bases and J 6 bases; bases outside gene matches: 12. Germline loops: CDR1 SGHTA, CDR2 FQGTGA. The CDR3 is 16 residues long. The CDR3 sequence is CASSTQQGAFLNEQFF. CDR3 sequence (DNA): TGTGCCAGCAGCACACAGCAGGGGGCTTTTCTCAATGAGCAGTTCTTC.

The chain combines TRBV5-1 with TRBJ2-1; the match to TRBD1 covers 8 bases. Germline V gene sequence: CDR1 SGHRS, CDR2 YFSETQ. V was clipped by 7 bases and J by 0 bases; unmatched bases: 6. The CDR3 is 15 residues long. The CDR3 DNA sequence: TGCGCCAGCGGCCAGGGGGCGAGCTCCTACAATGAGCAGTTCTTC. Its protein product is CASGQGASSYNEQFF.